This TCR beta chain was profiled in a study of blood T cell repertoires in COVID-19. Across the whole study: The origin of the acute and convalescent COVID-19 samples was the United States, Italy and Spain. Sources were T cells, B-cell-depleted T cells, or PBMCs; the material itself was cDNA or gDNA.

Authors' data handling: Amplification with reference gene primers provided the estimates of nucleated cell counts. Only in-frame clones appear in the TCRdb table, and some are missing; sequencing was by immunoSEQ multiplex PCR. D and trimming come from the DNA, and the V and J calls and clone size come from that table. Among about 190,000 clones, roughly nine tenths were seen once, and the ten largest hold approximately 1.1%. The ends were cut back, 1 base at V and 5 bases at J, with 18 bases in the middle. Germline V gene data show CDR1 as MGHRA and CDR2 as YSYEKL. There are 17 residues in the CDR3.

Sequenced: peripheral blood. The TCR was taken from a man aged 25-40 years with acute or convalescent COVID-19. The rearrangement links TRBV4-1 to TRBJ1-5; D is unresolved. The CDR3 loop is CASSQGSGRTRDQPQHF. CDR3 nucleotides: TGCGCCAGCAGCCAAGGGAGCGGGAGGACTCGCGATCAGCCCCAGCATTTT.